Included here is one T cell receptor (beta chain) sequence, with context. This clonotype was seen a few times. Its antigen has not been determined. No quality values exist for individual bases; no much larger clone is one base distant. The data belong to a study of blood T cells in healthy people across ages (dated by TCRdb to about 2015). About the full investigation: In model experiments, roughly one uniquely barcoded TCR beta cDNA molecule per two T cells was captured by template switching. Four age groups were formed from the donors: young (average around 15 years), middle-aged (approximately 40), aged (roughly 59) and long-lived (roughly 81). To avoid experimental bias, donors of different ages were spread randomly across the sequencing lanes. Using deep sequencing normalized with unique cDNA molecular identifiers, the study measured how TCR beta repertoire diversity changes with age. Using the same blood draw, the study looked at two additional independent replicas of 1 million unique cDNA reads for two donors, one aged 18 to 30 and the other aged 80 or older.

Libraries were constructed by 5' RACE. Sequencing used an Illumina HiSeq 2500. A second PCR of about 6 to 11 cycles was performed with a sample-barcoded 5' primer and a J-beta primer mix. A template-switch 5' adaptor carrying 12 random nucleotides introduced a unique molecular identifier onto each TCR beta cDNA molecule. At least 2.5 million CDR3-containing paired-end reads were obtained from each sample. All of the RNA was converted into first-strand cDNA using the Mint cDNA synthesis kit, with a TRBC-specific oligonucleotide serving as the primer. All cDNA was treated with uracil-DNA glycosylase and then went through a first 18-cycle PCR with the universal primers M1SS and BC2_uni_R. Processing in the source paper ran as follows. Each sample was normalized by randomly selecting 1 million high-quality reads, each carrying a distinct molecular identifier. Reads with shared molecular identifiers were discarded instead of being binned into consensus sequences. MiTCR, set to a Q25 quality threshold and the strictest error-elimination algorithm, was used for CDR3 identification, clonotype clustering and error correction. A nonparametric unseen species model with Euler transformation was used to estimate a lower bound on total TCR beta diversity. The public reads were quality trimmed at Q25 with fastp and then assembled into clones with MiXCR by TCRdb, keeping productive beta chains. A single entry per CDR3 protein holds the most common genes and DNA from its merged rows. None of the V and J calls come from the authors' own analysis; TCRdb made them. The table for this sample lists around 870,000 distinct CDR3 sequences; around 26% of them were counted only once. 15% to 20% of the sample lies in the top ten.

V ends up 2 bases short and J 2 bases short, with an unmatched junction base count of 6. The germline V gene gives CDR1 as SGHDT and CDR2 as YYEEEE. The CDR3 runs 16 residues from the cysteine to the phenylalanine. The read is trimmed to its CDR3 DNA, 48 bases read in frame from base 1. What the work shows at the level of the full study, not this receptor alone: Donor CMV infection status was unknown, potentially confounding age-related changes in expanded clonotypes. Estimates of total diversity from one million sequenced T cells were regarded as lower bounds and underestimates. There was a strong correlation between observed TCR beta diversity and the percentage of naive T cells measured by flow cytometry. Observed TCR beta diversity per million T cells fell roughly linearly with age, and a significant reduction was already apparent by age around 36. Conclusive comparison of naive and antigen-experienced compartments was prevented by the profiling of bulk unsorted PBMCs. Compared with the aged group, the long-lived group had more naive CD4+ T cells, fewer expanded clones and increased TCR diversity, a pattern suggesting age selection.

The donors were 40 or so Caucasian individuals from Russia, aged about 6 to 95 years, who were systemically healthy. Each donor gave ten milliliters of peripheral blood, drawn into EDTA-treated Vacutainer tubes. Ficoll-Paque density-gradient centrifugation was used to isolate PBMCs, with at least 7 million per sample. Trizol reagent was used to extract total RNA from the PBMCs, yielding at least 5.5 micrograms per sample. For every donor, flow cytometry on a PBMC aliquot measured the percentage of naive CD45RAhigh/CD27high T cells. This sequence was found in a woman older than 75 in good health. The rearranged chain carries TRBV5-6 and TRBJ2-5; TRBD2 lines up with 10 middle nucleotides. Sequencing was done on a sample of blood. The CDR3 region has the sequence CASSFWGLASQETQYF. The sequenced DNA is TGTGCCAGCAGCTTCTGGGGACTAGCGTCTCAAGAGACCCAGTACTTC.